Presented here are 6 T cell receptor beta chains from one specimen sequenced in a study of vaccination and CD4 T cells after COVID-19. Antigens for these TCRs are unknown. Sequence data for DNA of cultured CD4+ T cells were generated by the Oncomine TCR Beta short-read assay. MiXCR, applied by TCRdb to the PCR reads, yields one record per CDR3 protein. The repertoire holds over 8,000 distinct CDR3 sequences, with more than 20% as singletons. Treatment noted: approximately 9-day PBMC culture with coronavirus spike peptide pools or control peptides (ViraFEST assay). Sequenced: cultured CD4+ T cells from blood. Receptor source: a human donor with COVID-19.

This rearrangement joins TRBV7-6 to TRBJ1-1, with a weak D call TRBD1 (5 bases). The V and J ends lost 4 bases and 4 bases respectively, with 10 bases between them. This CDR3 has 13 residues. CDR1 and CDR2 (germline): SGHVS, FNYEAQ. The CDR3 is CASSSRQRTEAFF. The CDR3 DNA reads TGTGCCAGCAGCTCCAGACAGCGCACTGAAGCTTTCTTT.

The chain combines TRBV19 with TRBJ1-2, with 8 bases aligning to TRBD1. CDR1 is LNHDA, CDR2 SQIVND, per germline (reference sequence). The CDR3 runs 13 residues. V lost 5 bases to trimming and J lost 8 bases; unmatched junction nucleotides: 7. The CDR3 region is CASSVTGDGGYTF. The DNA of the CDR3 is TGTGCCAGTAGTGTGACAGGGGACGGAGGCTACACCTTC.

This clonotype is classed as medium-sized. V is TRBV20-1 and J is TRBJ1-5, with TRBD1 matching 8 bases. The junction had 12 bases not matched to a gene; V was cut back by 4 bases and J by 7 bases. The germline V gene has CDR1 DFQATT and CDR2 SNEGSKA (reference sequence). This CDR3 region has 15 residues. The DNA for the CDR3 is TGCAGTGCTAACCCAGGACAGGGTCGGAGGCAGCCCCAGCATTTT. Its protein product is CSANPGQGRRQPQHF.

This clonotype occurred a few times. This chain joins TRBV20-1 and TRBJ2-5, with 9 bases lining up with TRBD1. Trimming took 5 bases from V and 5 from J; bases not matched to a gene: 12. The CDR3 loop spans 15 amino acids. The germline V gene encodes CDR1 DFQATT and CDR2 SNEGSKA (reference sequence). The CDR3 here is CSAPRTGGKGETQYF. The CDR3 DNA follows: TGCAGTGCTCCAAGAACAGGGGGCAAGGGGGAGACCCAGTACTTC.

This clonotype was observed a handful of times. This chain joins TRBV7-9 and TRBJ2-3; 12 bases are a match to TRBD2. This CDR3 has 15 residues. Looked up from germline, CDR1 is SEHNR and CDR2 is FQNEAQ (reference sequence). V lost 6 bases to trimming and J lost 4 bases; unmatched junction nucleotides: 5. Here the CDR3 reads CASRTSGGRADTQYF. CDR3 nucleotides: TGTGCCAGCAGGACTAGCGGGGGTCGTGCAGATACGCAGTATTTT.

The CDR3 reads CANPGAGPNSYNEQFF. CDR3 DNA sequence: TGCGCCAACCCGGGGGCAGGCCCTAACTCCTACAATGAGCAGTTCTTC. The rearrangement joins TRBV23-1 to TRBJ2-1; tentatively, D is TRBD1 or TRBD2 (6 bases each). TRBV23-1 is marked as an open reading frame, function uncertain. The V end lost 10 bases, the J end lost 0 bases, and 19 bases lay between the germline ends. The CDR3 extends over 16 amino acids.